This T cell receptor (beta chain) was captured by sequencing in a study of control samples from healthy donors and cancer patients (dated by TCRdb to the early 2020s). Libraries were prepared through the immunoSEQ multiplex PCR assay. TCRdb stores this immuneACCESS table with in-frame sequences only. Part of the clones is absent; in the studies checked, under half of the shortfall reflects unresolved V genes, and no reason is known for the rest. The sample profile shows about 160,000 clones; just over 90% of them were found once. Clones ranked in the top ten supply 4.1% of the sample. Details on this clone: Its antigen is still unknown. No base-level quality is on record; no much larger clone is a single base apart. Distinct nucleotide sequences in the sample also encode this CDR3.

CDR1 and CDR2, looked up from the germline V gene (reference sequence), are LNHDA and SQIVND. Including cysteine and phenylalanine, the CDR3 has 16 amino acids. Only the CDR3 region is kept as DNA, spanning 48 bases read in frame from base 1. Trimming leaves V shorter by 1 base and J shorter by 5 bases, with the junction holding 8 bases beyond the gene matches. The origin of this receptor is a woman aged 60-75 years in good health. Recombination joined TRBV19 with TRBJ2-5; the central 9 bases match TRBD2. The specimen sequenced was blood. In nucleotides, the sequence is TGTGCCAGTAGTATAGGGGGCGGGGGGGCCTTGGAGACCCAGTACTTC. It codes for CASSIGGGGALETQYF.